These T cell receptor beta chains were read from a single sample in a study of blood T cell repertoires in COVID-19. Libraries were prepared by immunoSEQ multiplex PCR; TCRdb keeps only in-frame clonotypes and omits some of them. The data show about 64,000 clones, around 84% seen once. Sequenced sample: peripheral blood. These receptors all stem from a woman aged 60-70 years with acute or convalescent COVID-19. Each CDR3 is given with its conserved first and last residue. A D gene is named only where the DNA matches it firmly. Some rows mark clone size as missing; the rest say once, few, many or name a class of expanded clone.

>.|TRBV19|.|TRBJ1-6
TGTGCCAGCACCAGAGGAGGGGTCTATAATTCACCCCTCCACTTT
CASTRGGVYNSPLHF
>.|TRBV4-1|.|TRBJ2-7
TGCGCCAGCAGCCAAGGCGGAGACTCCTACGAGCAGTACTTC
CASSQGGDSYEQYF
>TRBD2|TRBV6-4|.|TRBJ2-1
TGTGCCAGCAGTCATCTAGCGGGGGCCTACAATGAGCAGTTCTTC
CASSHLAGAYNEQFF
>TRBD1|TRBV19|.|TRBJ1-5
TGTGCCAGTACGACCGGGACAGGGAGGTTTCAGCCCCAGCATTTT
CASTTGTGRFQPQHF
>TRBD1|TRBV25-1|few|TRBJ2-5
TGTGCCAGCAGTGAATTGGGGACAGGGGATGGCACGGAGACCCAGTACTTC
CASSELGTGDGTETQYF
>TRBD2|TRBV2|.|TRBJ2-2
TGTGCCAGCAGTGAAGCAGGCGGGGGGTCATATATCGCGAACACCGGGGAGCTGTTTTTT
CASSEAGGGSYIANTGELFF
>.|TRBV5-1|.|TRBJ1-1
TGCGCCAGCAGCAGAGTCGGCACTGAAGCTTTCTTT
CASSRVGTEAFF
>.|TRBV3-1/TRBV3-2|.|TRBJ1-1
TGTGCCAGCAGCCAAGATCGATGGGTCGGGCAGGGTACTGAAGCTTTCTTT
CASSQDRWVGQGTEAFF
>.|TRBV24-1|.|TRBJ2-7
TGTGCCACCAGTGAACCTGAGGCGCTGACTGTCGACGAGCAGTACTTC
CATSEPEALTVDEQYF
>TRBD1|TRBV6-5|.|TRBJ1-1
TGTGCCAGCACCCCCGACAGGGGAGCTTTCTTT
CASTPDRGAFF
>.|TRBV11-2|once|TRBJ1-1
TGTGCCAGCAGCCTATCAGGGCGGACTGAAGCTTTCTTT
CASSLSGRTEAFF
>TRBD2|TRBV7-2|.|TRBJ2-3
TGTGCCAGCAGCCTCGGACTAGCGGGGGGGCGAGGAGATACGCAGTATTTT
CASSLGLAGGRGDTQYF
>.|TRBV19|.|TRBJ2-2
TGTGCCAGTAGTACCATTGACTTCACCGGGGAGCTGTTTTTT
CASSTIDFTGELFF
>.|TRBV5-8|.|TRBJ2-2
TGTGCCGGACCCCAAGGACATTTCGACGCAAAAAACACCGGGGAGCTGTTTTTT
CAGPQGHFDAKNTGELFF
>.|TRBV27|.|TRBJ1-3
TGTGCCAGCAGTACGACACTCTCTGGAAACACCATATATTTT
CASSTTLSGNTIYF
>.|TRBV2|.|TRBJ1-6
TGTGCCAGCAGTGAGGCGACAGTTAATTCACCCCTCCACTTT
CASSEATVNSPLHF
>.|TRBV20-1|.|TRBJ2-1
TGCAGTGCCAGCGGTGTGGCCGGGCAGTTCTTC
CSASGVAGQFF